This is a list of T cell receptor beta chains from one sample in a study of Tregs in tolerant kidney transplant recipients. Produced via immunoSEQ multiplex PCR; TCRdb's table is partial and in-frame only. Found here are about 120,000 clones, around nine tenths of them singletons; the top ten hold roughly 0.63%. Sequenced sample: CD4+ T cells from blood. These receptor sequences come from a human donor in good health. CDR3s include the opening cysteine and the closing phenylalanine or tryptophan. A D gene is named only where the DNA matches it firmly. A clone size is listed for some rows: how often the clone was seen (once, few, many), or a class if it is expanded.

D gene: -
clone size: -
V gene: TRBV5-1
J gene: TRBJ2-2
CDR3 protein: CASSPVRDSRGELFF
CDR3 DNA: TGCGCCAGCAGTCCAGTTAGAGACTCGCGCGGGGAGCTGTTTTTT

D gene: TRBD2
clone size: -
V gene: TRBV19
J gene: TRBJ2-2
CDR3 protein: CASSIETGGRTGELFF
CDR3 DNA: TGTGCCAGTAGTATAGAGACGGGAGGACGTACCGGGGAGCTGTTTTTT

D gene: -
clone size: -
V gene: TRBV28
J gene: TRBJ1-4
CDR3 protein: CAAGDPRGATNEKLFF
CDR3 DNA: TGTGCCGCAGGTGACCCACGAGGCGCGACTAATGAAAAACTGTTTTTT

D gene: TRBD1
clone size: -
V gene: TRBV5-1
J gene: TRBJ2-1
CDR3 protein: CASSLPQQGGEQFF
CDR3 DNA: TGCGCCAGCAGCTTGCCGCAACAGGGGGGTGAGCAGTTCTTC

D gene: -
clone size: -
V gene: TRBV29-1
J gene: TRBJ1-4
CDR3 protein: CSVERQFGEKLFF
CDR3 DNA: TGCAGCGTTGAAAGGCAGTTCGGCGAAAAACTGTTTTTT

D gene: TRBD2
clone size: -
V gene: TRBV19
J gene: TRBJ2-3
CDR3 protein: CASSIQSGGLFTDTQYF
CDR3 DNA: TGTGCCAGTAGTATTCAGAGCGGGGGGCTTTTCACAGATACGCAGTATTTT

D gene: -
clone size: -
V gene: TRBV5-5
J gene: TRBJ1-5
CDR3 protein: CASSPSPLGNQPQHF
CDR3 DNA: TGTGCCAGCAGCCCTAGTCCCCTCGGCAATCAGCCCCAGCATTTT

D gene: TRBD1
clone size: -
V gene: TRBV29-1
J gene: TRBJ2-1
CDR3 protein: CSSSGGFYNEQFF
CDR3 DNA: TGCAGCTCATCAGGGGGCTTCTACAATGAGCAGTTCTTC

D gene: TRBD2
clone size: -
V gene: TRBV19
J gene: TRBJ2-1
CDR3 protein: CASTSGGNDEQFF
CDR3 DNA: TGTGCCAGTACTAGCGGGGGGAATGATGAGCAGTTCTTC

D gene: -
clone size: -
V gene: TRBV11-2
J gene: TRBJ2-5
CDR3 protein: CASSLQAPGLTQETQYF
CDR3 DNA: TGTGCCAGCAGCCTTCAAGCTCCGGGACTTACCCAAGAGACCCAGTACTTC

D gene: -
clone size: -
V gene: TRBV6-5
J gene: TRBJ1-6
CDR3 protein: CASSIDSPLNSPLHF
CDR3 DNA: TGTGCCAGCAGTATCGACAGCCCCCTTAATTCACCCCTCCACTTT

D gene: TRBD1
clone size: -
V gene: TRBV5-4
J gene: TRBJ1-1
CDR3 protein: CASSVGQVNTEAFF
CDR3 DNA: TGTGCCAGCAGCGTGGGACAGGTGAACACTGAAGCTTTCTTT

D gene: -
clone size: -
V gene: TRBV15
J gene: TRBJ1-1
CDR3 protein: CATSSGDGWNTEAFF
CDR3 DNA: TGTGCCACCAGCAGTGGGGACGGCTGGAACACTGAAGCTTTCTTT

D gene: -
clone size: once
V gene: TRBV7-4
J gene: TRBJ2-1
CDR3 protein: CASSLYGVSGGDINEQFF
CDR3 DNA: TGTGCCAGCAGCTTATATGGGGTGTCGGGGGGCGATATTAATGAGCAGTTCTTC

D gene: -
clone size: -
V gene: TRBV2
J gene: TRBJ2-5
CDR3 protein: CASKNGRGFETQYF
CDR3 DNA: TGTGCCAGCAAGAACGGGAGAGGCTTCGAGACCCAGTACTTC

D gene: TRBD1
clone size: -
V gene: TRBV5-1
J gene: TRBJ1-2
CDR3 protein: CASSPGTGYGYTF
CDR3 DNA: TGCGCCAGCAGCCCCGGGACAGGGTATGGCTACACCTTC

D gene: -
clone size: once
V gene: TRBV5-4
J gene: TRBJ1-1
CDR3 protein: CASSLVLGTEAFF
CDR3 DNA: TGTGCCAGCAGCTTGGTACTGGGCACTGAAGCTTTCTTT

D gene: TRBD2
clone size: -
V gene: TRBV5-1
J gene: TRBJ2-1
CDR3 protein: CASSLVSGLGLYNEQFF
CDR3 DNA: TGCGCCAGCAGCTTGGTGTCGGGACTAGGCCTCTACAATGAGCAGTTCTTC

D gene: -
clone size: -
V gene: TRBV5-6
J gene: TRBJ2-1
CDR3 protein: CASSLGDGGGEQFF
CDR3 DNA: TGTGCCAGCAGCTTGGGGGACGGAGGCGGTGAGCAGTTCTTC

D gene: -
clone size: -
V gene: TRBV2
J gene: TRBJ2-2
CDR3 protein: CASSGQNTGELFF
CDR3 DNA: TGTGCCAGCAGTGGTCAGAACACCGGGGAGCTGTTTTTT

D gene: TRBD2
clone size: -
V gene: TRBV5-5
J gene: TRBJ2-2
CDR3 protein: CASSQGLAGGNTGELFF
CDR3 DNA: TGTGCCAGCAGCCAAGGACTAGCGGGAGGGAACACCGGGGAGCTGTTTTTT

D gene: -
clone size: -
V gene: TRBV5-5
J gene: TRBJ2-2
CDR3 protein: CASGEQGGNTGELFF
CDR3 DNA: TGTGCCAGCGGGGAGCAGGGTGGGAACACCGGGGAGCTGTTTTTT